What follows is one T cell receptor (beta chain) and its context. Its recognized antigen is unknown. Base qualities are not at hand, and no much larger clone is one base apart. These data belong to a study of cytomegalovirus exposure and HLA in healthy donors (dated by TCRdb to about 2017). The study in broad terms: An earlier analysis of about 530 of the donors reported about 280 Gb of sequence data and around 120 million unique TCR beta sequences obtained from approximately 180 million T cells. An early release that covered several hundred HLA-typed donors contained approximately 300 gigabases of sequencing data and around 80 million unique TCR sequences. Among the roughly 390 genotyped donors, around 79% belonged to the genetic ancestry cluster associated with self-reported Caucasian donors. The study aimed to test whether signatures of past pathogen exposure could be identified by cataloging public T cell receptors. Using immunosequencing, the study profiled T cell repertoires from fewer than 850 subjects and related those repertoires to cytomegalovirus serostatus. Besides the first cohort of around 700 subjects, a separate validation cohort made up of 120 different subjects was used. The study combined high-throughput TCR immunosequencing, statistical association of individual TCRs with disease status, and machine learning to predict cytomegalovirus infection status. To study patterns of TCR occurrence, a later analysis re-analyzed previously published TCR beta repertoires from just over 650 donors and added high-resolution HLA genotyping. Rather than drawing on any new phenotypic data, the later analysis identified candidate immune exposures from TCR beta sequences and the way those sequences occurred across donors. To decide whether each TCR beta V gene segment behaved as functional or pseudogenic, an earlier analysis of some 580 of the donors relied on high-throughput TCR beta sequencing. Donor age, sex, ethnicity and CMV serostatus were collected together with the repertoire data. A later genetic analysis used genome-wide SNP genotypes for about 60% of the roughly 670 donors, treating that subset as a discovery cohort. All discovery cohort repertoires had been generated on a single sequencing platform. Class I and class II HLA loci were covered by the typing at four-digit resolution. The number of typed donors differed by locus: about 620-640 for A, B, C, DRB1 and DQB1; roughly 510 for DQA1; fewer than 610 for DPA1; and roughly 490 for DPB1. Because of strong linkage in the cohort, 4 to 6 DR-DQ haplotypes were treated as single units for association and clustering. On average, 235,054 unique TCR beta nucleotide sequences were sequenced per donor among 350 to 400 genotyped donors of the cohort, with 15% to 20% of those sequences being non-productive.

Libraries were made using the immunoSEQ multiplex PCR assay. The multiplex PCR relied on a mix of 60 forward primers for TCR Vbeta segments and 13 reverse primers for TCR Jbeta segments. A multiplex PCR assay on genomic DNA amplified the CDR3 region of rearranged TCR beta genes. The Illumina HiSeq System was used to sequence the amplified TCR beta libraries as 87-base-pair reads. From the authors' description of their analysis: A later analysis counted tens of millions of unique TCR beta chains across the 700 or so repertoires, and some 12 million of these chains were shared by at least two donors. To remove PCR and sequencing errors, raw reads were error-corrected and collapsed into unique sequences using a nearest-neighbor algorithm that merged closely related sequences. V, D and J gene segments were assigned by aligning CDR3 sequences to IMGT reference sequences. For a sequence to be retained, a match of at least six nucleotides to both a V gene segment and a J gene segment was required. Rearrangements were called productive when the CDR3 lacked stop codons and stayed in frame with V and J; all others were non-productive. CDR3 was defined according to IMGT convention as the region running from the second conserved V-encoded cysteine to the conserved J-encoded phenylalanine. In an earlier analysis of around 540 of the donors, sequences lacking an unambiguous match to a single V gene segment were excluded. In an earlier analysis of several hundred of the donors, V segments were called functional above 56.7% productive rearrangements and were called segregating when the between-donor standard deviation exceeded 5%. To diagnose cytomegalovirus status from the catalog of TCR beta chain sequences, a statistical classification framework was built. In a later analysis, V and J genes were assigned by comparing TCR nucleotide sequences against IMGT/GENE-DB human TR gene sequences. A later analysis assigned CDR3 sequences and most-parsimonious VDJ recombination scenarios with the TCRdist pipeline. In a later analysis, each TCR beta chain was defined by its CDR3 amino acid sequence together with its V-gene family, and reads lacking a unique V-gene family were excluded. To address suspected cross-contamination and a sequencing artifact, a later analysis removed a few hundred highly shared, low-generation-probability nucleotide sequences. For each public chain, a later analysis derived a clonal expansion index from normalized ranks of inferred template counts within each repertoire. Generation probabilities in a later analysis came from a VDJ recombination model fitted to out-of-frame rearrangements, and those results were checked against IGoR. In a later analysis, hypergeometric tests were used to score TCR-TCR, TCR-HLA and TCR-CMV co-occurrence, with a repertoire-size bias correction applied to TCR pairs. False discovery rates were estimated in a later analysis by permuting HLA or CMV assignments 20 times. In a later analysis, co-occurring TCRs were grouped with DBSCAN, and TCRdist sequence similarity was added when clustering was performed within HLA-allele-positive subsets. Co-occurrence clustering excluded repertoires with fewer than 30,000 or more than 120,000 public chains, plus five with anomalous nucleotide sharing. TCRdb obtained this table from immuneACCESS and retained in-frame rearrangements with V and J assigned. These tables miss some clones; where compared with another copy, unresolved V genes account for less than half of the shortfall, and the remainder is unexplained. V and J calls and clone size are given by that table; D and trimming were obtained from the DNA. Counted in this sample were more than 95,000 clones; over 65% of them appeared once. Approximately 3.9% of the sample belongs to the ten largest clones.

The study at large found these results: In an earlier analysis of 587 of the donors, most TCR beta V segments appeared in productive rearrangements about 87% or about 30% of the time, broadly matching IMGT annotations. Because counts were too low, roughly 16 rarely observed V segments, including chromosome 9 orphons, were left out of the earlier analysis of about 620 of the donors. Across donors, most TCR sequences were observed very rarely, whereas some public TCRs were present in many individuals. Compared with the approximately 670-donor mean, donors in an Asian-associated ancestry cluster had fewer N-insertions in productive TCRs, according to a later genetic analysis. Specific HLA alleles were associated with some 15,000 TCR beta sequences at a false discovery rate of 0.05 in a later analysis. Linkage disequilibrium might explain the correlated functional status among segregating V segments, but an unknown experimental factor could not be ruled out. HLA typing was unavailable for some donors at each locus, so association tests used only the typed subset. Roughly uniform sequencing depth across donors was assumed in presence/absence analyses, although this assumption may not hold. The authors suggested that the approach could potentially be extended to other disease states and immunological phenotypes. In vitro tests confirmed that a few of the cytomegalovirus-associated TCR beta chains recognize cytomegalovirus antigens. Most CMV-associated TCR beta chains appeared to be HLA-restricted in a later analysis, and the HLA associations seemed to be driven largely by CMV exposure. Cytomegalovirus status was reported to be diagnosed by the classifier with high specificity and sensitivity in both the original and validation cohorts. A further reported finding was that TCR beta sequences accurately predicted the HLA-A and HLA-B alleles for most subjects in the first cohort. In the study, some 160 TCR beta chains were listed as associated with cytomegalovirus. Assigning TCR associations to individual alleles was difficult when HLA alleles, especially DR and DQ, strongly co-occurred. In a later analysis, the rate of TCR association differed among HLA loci, with DRB1 alleles having the most associated TCRs and HLA-C alleles having the fewest. A later genetic analysis associated a missense DCLRE1C variant with V-gene and J-gene trimming of TCR beta chains, and an independent cohort replicated the association. This cohort had only TCR beta chains sequenced, and the lack of alpha or paired-chain data limited which features could be detected. Compared with equally common non-associated chains, HLA-associated TCR beta chains in a later analysis were more clonally expanded and had lower generation probabilities. In a later analysis, several top co-occurrence clusters were reported to appear linked to parvovirus B19, influenza, CMV and Epstein-Barr virus. A cluster of highly shared sequence variants was judged likely to be a technical artifact of the sequencing pipeline. For the cohort, immune exposure information was limited to CMV serostatus.

The cohort consisted of some 670 healthy bone marrow donors. All cohort members were sampled while nominally healthy, although unrecorded immune exposures were likely present. The donor was CMV seropositive and belonged to the group of a few hundred seropositive cohort members. Every donor gave a peripheral blood sample, and the peripheral blood mononuclear cells from that sample were used for TCR beta sequencing. The Qiagen DNeasy Blood Extraction Kit was used to extract genomic DNA from the blood cell samples. The sequence was collected from a man aged 40-55 years in good health and CMV-seropositive. The sample comprised PBMCs.

The CDR3 region reads CASSPPIEPSTDTQYF. The nucleotide sequence reads TGTGCCAGCAGCCCCCCCATCGAGCCGAGCACAGATACGCAGTATTTT. The rearrangement combines TRBV7-2 with TRBJ2-3; a confident D gene designation cannot be given. Including cysteine and phenylalanine, the CDR3 has 16 amino acids. CDR3 DNA only is kept here, 48 bases in frame from base 1. The V and J ends are trimmed by 5 bases and 0 bases, leaving 15 bases between them. Looking up the germline V gene yields CDR1 SGHTA and CDR2 FQGNSA. The full variable domain, completed from the reference TRBV7-2 and TRBJ2-3 proteins outside the CDR3, reads GAGVSQSPSNKVTEKGKDVELRCDPISGHTALYWYRQSLGQGLEFLIYFQGNSAPDKSGLPSDRFSAERTGGSVSTLTIQRTQQEDSAVYLCASSPPIEPSTDTQYFGPGTRLTVL.